This paragraph covers one TCR beta chain sequence. It was with 60 Vbeta and 13 Jbeta primers that the PCR ran. This table comes from immunoSEQ multiplex PCR, and its TCRdb copy is limited to in-frame clones, with some not included. The data contain about 150,000 clones, roughly three quarters of them singletons. The sample belongs to a study of cytomegalovirus exposure and HLA in healthy donors. Germline CDR1 reads MNHNS; CDR2 reads SASEGT. V lost 6 bases and J lost 0, with 12 bases in between. The CDR3 runs to 15 residues. This chain connects TRBV6-1 to TRBJ1-3, with unresolved D. Input material: PBMCs. This receptor was obtained from a man aged 25-40 years in good health and CMV-seronegative. CDR3 protein: CASSLNPLSGNTIYF. The CDR3 nucleotides are TGTGCCAGCAGCCTAAACCCCCTCTCTGGAAACACCATATATTTT.